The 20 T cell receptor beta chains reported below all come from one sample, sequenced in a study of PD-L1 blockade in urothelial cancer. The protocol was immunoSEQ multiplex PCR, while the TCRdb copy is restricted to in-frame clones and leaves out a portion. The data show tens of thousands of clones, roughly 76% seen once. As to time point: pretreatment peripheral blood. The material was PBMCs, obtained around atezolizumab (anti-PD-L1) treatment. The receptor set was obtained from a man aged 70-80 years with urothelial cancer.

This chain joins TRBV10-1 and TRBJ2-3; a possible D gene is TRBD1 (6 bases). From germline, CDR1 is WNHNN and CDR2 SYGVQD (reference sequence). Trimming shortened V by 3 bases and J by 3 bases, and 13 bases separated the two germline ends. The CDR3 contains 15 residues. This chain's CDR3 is CASSDDYQGTDTQYF. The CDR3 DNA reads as TGCGCCAGCAGTGATGACTATCAGGGGACAGATACGCAGTATTTT.

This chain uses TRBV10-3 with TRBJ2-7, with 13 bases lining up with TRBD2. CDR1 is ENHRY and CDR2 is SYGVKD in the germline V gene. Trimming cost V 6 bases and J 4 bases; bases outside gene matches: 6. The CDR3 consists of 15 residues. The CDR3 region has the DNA TGTGCCATCAGCCCCGGGACTAGCGGGACATACGAGCAGTACTTC. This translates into CAISPGTSGTYEQYF.

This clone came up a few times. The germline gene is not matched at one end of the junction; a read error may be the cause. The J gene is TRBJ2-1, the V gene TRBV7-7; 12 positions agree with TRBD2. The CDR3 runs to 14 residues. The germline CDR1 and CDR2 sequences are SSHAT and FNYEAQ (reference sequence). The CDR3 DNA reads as TGTGCTAGCAGCCCCGGGACTAGCGGGAATGAGCAGTTCTTC. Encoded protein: CASSPGTSGNEQFF.

CDR3 in DNA: TGTGCCAGCAGTCCAAATACAGGGGAGGGCTACACCTTC. Encoded protein: CASSPNTGEGYTF. This chain uses TRBV27 with TRBJ1-2, with TRBD1 matching 7 bases. This CDR3 is built from 13 residues. Germline V gene lookup returns CDR1 MNHEY and CDR2 SMNVEV (reference sequence). The V segment lost 5 bases and the J segment 8 bases; nucleotides outside the gene matches: 8.

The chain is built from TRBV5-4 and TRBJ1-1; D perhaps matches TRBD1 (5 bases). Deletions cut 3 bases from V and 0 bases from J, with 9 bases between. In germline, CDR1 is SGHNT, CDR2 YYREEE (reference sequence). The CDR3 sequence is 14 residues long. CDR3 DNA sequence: TGTGCCAGCAGCTCAGGGATTGTGAACACTGAAGCTTTCTTT. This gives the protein CASSSGIVNTEAFF.

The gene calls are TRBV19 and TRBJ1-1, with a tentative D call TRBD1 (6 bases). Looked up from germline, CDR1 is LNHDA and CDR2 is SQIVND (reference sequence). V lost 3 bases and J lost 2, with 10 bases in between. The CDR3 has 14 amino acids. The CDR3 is CASSMRTDNTEAFF. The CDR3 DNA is TGTGCCAGTAGTATGAGGACAGACAACACTGAAGCTTTCTTT.

CDR3 nucleotides: TGTGCCAGCAGTCCCCCTGAGGGTGGCTACACCTTC. It translates to CASSPPEGGYTF. This sequence joins TRBV28 and TRBJ1-2, with D unclear. Germline values: CDR1 MDHEN, CDR2 SYDVKM. The CDR3 covers 12 residues. The germline V and J ends were trimmed by 5 bases and 7 bases, with 11 bases remaining between them.

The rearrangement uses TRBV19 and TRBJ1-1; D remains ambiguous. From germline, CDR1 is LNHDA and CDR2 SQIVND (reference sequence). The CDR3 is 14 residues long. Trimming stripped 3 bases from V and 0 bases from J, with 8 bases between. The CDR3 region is CASSITRVNTEAFF. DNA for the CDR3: TGTGCCAGTAGTATCACACGGGTGAACACTGAAGCTTTCTTT.

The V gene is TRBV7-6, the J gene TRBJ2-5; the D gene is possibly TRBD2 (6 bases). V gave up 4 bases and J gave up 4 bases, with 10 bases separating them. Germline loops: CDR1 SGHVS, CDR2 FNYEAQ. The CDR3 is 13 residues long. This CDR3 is CASSSNGGETQYF. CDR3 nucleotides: TGTGCCAGCAGCTCCAACGGGGGAGAGACCCAGTACTTC.

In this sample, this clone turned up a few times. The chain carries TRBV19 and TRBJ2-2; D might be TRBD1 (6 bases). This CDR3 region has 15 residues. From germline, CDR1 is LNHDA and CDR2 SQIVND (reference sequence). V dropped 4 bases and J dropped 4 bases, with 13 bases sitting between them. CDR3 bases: TGTGCCAGTAGTAGGTCGACAGGTGGCACCGGGGAGCTGTTTTTT. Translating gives CASSRSTGGTGELFF.

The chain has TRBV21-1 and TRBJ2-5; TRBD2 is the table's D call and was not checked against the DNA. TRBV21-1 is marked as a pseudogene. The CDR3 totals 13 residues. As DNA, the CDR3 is TGTGCCAGCAGCAAGGAGGGGCGGGAGACCCAGTACTTC. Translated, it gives CASSKEGRETQYF.

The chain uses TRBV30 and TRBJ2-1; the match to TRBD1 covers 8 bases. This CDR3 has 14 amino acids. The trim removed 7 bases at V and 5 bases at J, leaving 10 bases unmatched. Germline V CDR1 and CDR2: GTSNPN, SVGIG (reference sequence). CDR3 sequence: CASSPGQVDNEQFF. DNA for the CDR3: TGTGCCTCGTCCCCGGGACAGGTAGACAATGAGCAGTTCTTC.

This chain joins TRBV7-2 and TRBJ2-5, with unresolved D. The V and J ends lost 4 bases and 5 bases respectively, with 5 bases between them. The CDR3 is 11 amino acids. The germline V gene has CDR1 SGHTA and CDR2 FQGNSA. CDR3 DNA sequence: TGTGCCAGCAGCTATCTCGAGACCCAGTACTTC. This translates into CASSYLETQYF.

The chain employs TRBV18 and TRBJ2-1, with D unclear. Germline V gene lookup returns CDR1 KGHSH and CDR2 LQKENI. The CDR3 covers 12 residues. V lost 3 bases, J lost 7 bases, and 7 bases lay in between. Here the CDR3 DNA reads TGTGCCAGCTCACCGACTGAGAATGAGCAGTTCTTC. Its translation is CASSPTENEQFF.

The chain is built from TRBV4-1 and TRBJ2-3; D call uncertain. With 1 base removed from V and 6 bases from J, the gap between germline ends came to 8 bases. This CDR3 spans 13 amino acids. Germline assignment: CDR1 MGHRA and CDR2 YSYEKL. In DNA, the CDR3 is TGCGCCAGCAGCCAAGCGGAAGCGGATACGCAGTATTTT. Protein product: CASSQAEADTQYF.

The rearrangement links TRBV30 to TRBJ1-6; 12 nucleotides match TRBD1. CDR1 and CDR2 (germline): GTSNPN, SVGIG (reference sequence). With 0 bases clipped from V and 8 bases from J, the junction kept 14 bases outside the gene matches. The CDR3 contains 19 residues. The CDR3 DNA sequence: TGTGCCTGGAGTGTAGGGACAGGGGGCGAAATAAGGATTTATTCACCCCTCCACTTT. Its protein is CAWSVGTGGEIRIYSPLHF.

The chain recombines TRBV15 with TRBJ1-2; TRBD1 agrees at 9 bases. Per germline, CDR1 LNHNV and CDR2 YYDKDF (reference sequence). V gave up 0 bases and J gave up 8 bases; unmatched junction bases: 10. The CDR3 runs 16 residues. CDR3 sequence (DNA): TGTGCCACCAGCAGAGAGTTGGGGGGACAGGGCTTCGGCTACACCTTC. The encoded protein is CATSRELGGQGFGYTF.

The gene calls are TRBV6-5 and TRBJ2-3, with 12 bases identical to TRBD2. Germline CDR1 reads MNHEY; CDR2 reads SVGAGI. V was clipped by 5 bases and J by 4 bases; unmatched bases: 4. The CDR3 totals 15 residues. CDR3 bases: TGTGCCAGCAGTCGGACTAGCGGGGCACCAGATACGCAGTATTTT. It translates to CASSRTSGAPDTQYF.

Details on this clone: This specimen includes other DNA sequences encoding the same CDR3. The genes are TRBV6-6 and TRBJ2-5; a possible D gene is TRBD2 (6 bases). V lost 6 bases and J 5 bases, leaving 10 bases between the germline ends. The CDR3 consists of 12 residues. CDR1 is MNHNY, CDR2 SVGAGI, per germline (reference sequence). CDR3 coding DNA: TGTGCCAGCAGCCCAGGGAGGGAGACCCAGTACTTC. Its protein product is CASSPGRETQYF.

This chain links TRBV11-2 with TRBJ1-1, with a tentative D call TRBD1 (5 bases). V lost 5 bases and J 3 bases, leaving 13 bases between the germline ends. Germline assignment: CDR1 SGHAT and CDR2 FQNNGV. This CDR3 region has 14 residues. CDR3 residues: CASSQAGRDTEAFF. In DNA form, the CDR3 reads TGTGCCAGCAGCCAAGCAGGGAGGGACACTGAAGCTTTCTTT.